This TCR beta chain was captured by sequencing in a study of shared clonotypes between healthy human individuals. Here immunoSEQ multiplex PCR was the method, and the copy in TCRdb shows in-frame clones only, minus some. The sample gives some 2,500,000 clones, under 95% of which show up once; around 0.38% is in the top ten. V dropped 5 bases and J dropped 6; count of bases not matched to a gene: 13. CDR3 length equals 15 residues. Per germline, CDR1 LNHDA and CDR2 SQIVND (reference sequence). This clonotype was sampled from a young man in good health. Some clones in this sample may be carry-over from other donors' samples. The material sequenced was naive CD4+ T cells from PBMCs. Sample subset: CD45RA+ positively selected. V gene TRBV19 combines with J gene TRBJ2-7, with 7 bases lining up with TRBD1. The CDR3 region is CASSLVGGNPFEQYF. The CDR3 nucleotides read TGTGCCAGTAGTTTGGTAGGGGGCAATCCTTTCGAGCAGTACTTC.